This T cell receptor (beta chain) was obtained from a study of T cell responses to AZD1222 COVID-19 vaccine. The study's findings and limits: Among the donors, most were white British and more were female, and clonal diversity was possibly underestimated. Rises in breadth and depth of Spike-specific TCRs came after two AZD1222 doses. Sampled repertoires all dated from after the peak T cell response. Reportedly, nearly half of unique spike TCRs recognized epitopes outside B.1.351/B.1.1.7 mutations.

A remark on this clone: Its antigen is undetermined.

Generated by immunoSEQ multiplex PCR, the TCRdb table keeps only in-frame clones and is missing some. Here the sample spans some 97,000 clones, around 90% being singletons. Germline assignment: CDR1 SNHLY and CDR2 FYNNEI. V lost 4 bases and J lost 1, with 7 bases in between. This CDR3 has 13 residues. Material: peripheral blood, obtained on day 0 of AZD1222 vaccination. This TCR was recovered from an adult in good health. This chain links TRBV2 with TRBJ1-1, with a weak D call TRBD1 (5 bases). The CDR3 nucleotides read TGTGCCAGCAGTGGCGGGGGGAACACTGAAGCTTTCTTT. The encoded protein is CASSGGGNTEAFF.